These 30 T cell receptor beta chains were all obtained from the same sample, sequenced in a study of regulatory T cells in long-lasting Graves disease (dated by TCRdb to the early 2020s). The library was made by multiplex PCR. Sequencing relied on an Illumina HiSeq 4000. iRepertoire HTBI primers and Arm-PCR amplification of CDR3 regions were used to construct TCR beta libraries. TCRdb trimmed the raw reads at Q25, called clones with MiXCR and kept productive beta chains. Rows are unified per CDR3 protein, each entry keeping the most common DNA and genes. Across this sample there are about 400,000 distinct CDR3 sequences, with less than 25% seen only once. The ten largest clonotypes hold roughly 20% of the sample. The sample's time point label, in plain terms: persistent/refractory GD, antithyroid drugs over 5 years with positive TRAb. RNA was extracted from PBMCs in TRIzol for both TCR sequencing and RNA sequencing.

The sequencing used peripheral blood mononuclear cells (PBMCs), collected when the disease was refractory, from a patient treated with antithyroid drugs. The source is a female donor with Graves disease.

On this clonotype itself: One end of the junction does not line up with germline, which may come from a read error. The chain employs TRBV4-1 and TRBJ2-7, with D perhaps TRBD1 or TRBD2 (5 bases each). The CDR3 extends over 16 amino acids. Germline V gives CDR1 MGHRA, CDR2 YSYEKL. CDR3 DNA: TGCGCCAGCAGCCACCGTGGGCAGAGGGGCATCGACGAGCAGCACTTC. This sequence encodes CASSHRGQRGIDEQHF.

The rearrangement links TRBV28 to TRBJ2-5; D assignment may be TRBD1 or TRBD2 (5 bases each). Per germline, CDR1 MDHEN and CDR2 SYDVKM. The CDR3 has 14 residues. Trimming shortened V by 4 bases and J by 1 base, and 10 bases separated the two germline ends. CDR3 coding DNA: TGTGCCAGCAGTTCCTGGGACGTCCAAGAGACCCAGTACTTC. It specifies CASSSWDVQETQYF.

CDR3 DNA: TGTGCCAGCAGCTCTACGAGGACAGGGAAAGACACCGGGGAGCTGTTTTTT. Protein: CASSSTRTGKDTGELFF. The chain couples TRBV7-9 to TRBJ2-2, with TRBD1 matching over 8 bases. The CDR3 has 17 amino acids. Per the germline V gene, CDR1 is SEHNR and CDR2 is FQNEAQ (reference sequence). J gave up 3 bases and V 4 bases, and 10 bases lay outside the gene matches.

This chain connects TRBV30 to TRBJ2-7; 9 bases fit TRBD1. From germline, CDR1 is GTSNPN and CDR2 SVGIG (reference sequence). The V gene end was trimmed by 6 bases and the J gene end by 4 bases; junction bases not matched to a gene: 10. CDR3 length equals 14 residues. The CDR3 sequence: CACTSQGARYEQYF. Written as DNA, the CDR3 is TGTGCCTGCACCTCACAGGGGGCAAGGTACGAGCAGTACTTC.

This clonotype was observed many times. The CDR3 sequence is CASSGYRYGYTF. For the CDR3, the DNA is TGTGCCAGCAGTGGTTACCGCTATGGCTACACCTTC. This sequence joins TRBV7-2 and TRBJ1-2; D is unresolved. CDR1 is SGHTA, CDR2 FQGNSA, per germline. The CDR3 runs to 12 residues. Between the trimmed V and J ends, which lost 6 bases and 4 bases, there was a span of 9 bases.

This chain uses TRBV5-4 with TRBJ2-7, with 9 bases lining up with TRBD1. With V trimmed by 1 base and J by 4 bases, 6 bases remained unmatched. CDR3 length equals 15 residues. Germline CDR1 and CDR2: SGHNT and YYREEE (reference sequence). CDR3 coding DNA: TGTGCCAGCAGCTTGACAGGGGGCGAAGTATACGAGCAGTACTTC. Encoded protein: CASSLTGGEVYEQYF.

The chain joins TRBV25-1 to TRBJ2-7; 12 bases fit TRBD2. CDR1 MGHDK and CDR2 SYGVNS come from the germline V gene. CDR3 size: 16 residues. V lost 2 bases and J lost 6; bases outside the gene matches: 8. DNA for the CDR3: TGTGCCAGCAGTGAAGTAGGTCTAGCGGGAGGGGCCGAGCAGTACTTC. The encoded protein is CASSEVGLAGGAEQYF.

This clonotype was counted many times. This rearrangement joins TRBV7-2 to TRBJ2-7; TRBD1 matches at 9 bases. Trimming took 0 bases from V and 3 from J; bases not matched to a gene: 3. Germline CDR1 is SGHTA and CDR2 is FQGNSA. The CDR3 sequence is 15 residues long. The CDR3 is CASSLAGTGIYEQYF. The CDR3 DNA is TGTGCCAGCAGCTTAGCAGGGACAGGGATCTACGAGCAGTACTTC. The full variable domain, with the rest looked up from reference TRBV7-2 and TRBJ2-7, is GAGVSQSPSNKVTEKGKDVELRCDPISGHTALYWYRQSLGQGLEFLIYFQGNSAPDKSGLPSDRFSAERTGGSVSTLTIQRTQQEDSAVYLCASSLAGTGIYEQYFGPGTRLTVT.

This clonotype was seen once. V gene TRBV6-2 or TRBV6-3 combines with J gene TRBJ2-1, with 7 bases aligning to TRBD2. CDR1 and CDR2 (germline): MNHEY, SVGEGT. The trim removed 6 bases at V and 8 bases at J, leaving 13 bases unmatched. This CDR3 spans 15 amino acids. This CDR3 reads CASRTLAGARYEQFF. CDR3 nucleotides: TGTGCCAGCAGAACTTTGGCGGGAGCAAGGTATGAGCAGTTCTTC.

This clonotype was counted a few times. The chain has TRBV12-3 or TRBV12-4 and TRBJ2-2; the D is unclear. This CDR3 is 14 amino acids long. V lost 4 bases and J lost 6, with 12 bases in between. The DNA for the CDR3 is TGTGCCAGCAGTTCCCCCAGCGCGGCCGGGGAGCTGTTTTTT. Residues: CASSSPSAAGELFF.

The CDR3 nucleotides are TGCGCCAGCAGCCAAGAGTCCGGAGCCACTGAAGCTTTCTTT. Protein product: CASSQESGATEAFF. J is TRBJ1-1 and V is TRBV4-1; unclear D gene. V was pared by 0 bases and J by 4 bases, with 9 bases between. CDR1 and CDR2 from the germline V gene are MGHRA and YSYEKL. CDR3 length: 14 residues.

Many counts were recorded for this clonotype. The chain couples TRBV7-2 to TRBJ2-5; possibly TRBD1 for D (6 bases). Trimming removed 5 bases at V and 5 bases at J, with 15 bases between. This CDR3 contains 14 residues. Germline-derived CDR1 and CDR2 are SGHTA and FQGNSA. CDR3 nucleotides: TGTGCCAGCAGCGCAATGACAGGCCCCGAGACCCAGTACTTC. Protein sequence: CASSAMTGPETQYF. The full variable domain, rest sourced from reference TRBV7-2 and TRBJ2-5, is GAGVSQSPSNKVTEKGKDVELRCDPISGHTALYWYRQSLGQGLEFLIYFQGNSAPDKSGLPSDRFSAERTGGSVSTLTIQRTQQEDSAVYLCASSAMTGPETQYFGPGTRLLVL.

V is TRBV5-1 and J is TRBJ2-7, with 10 bases identical to TRBD1. Unmatched junction bases numbered 12, after V lost 0 bases and J lost 6 bases. This CDR3 is 17 amino acids long. Looked up from germline, CDR1 is SGHRS and CDR2 is YFSETQ. The CDR3 is CASSLGITGTGVREQYF. CDR3 DNA: TGCGCCAGCAGCTTGGGAATTACCGGGACAGGGGTTCGCGAGCAGTACTTC.

This clonotype has ten or more counts. This sequence joins TRBV27 and TRBJ2-7; no clear D gene. Per the germline V gene, CDR1 is MNHEY and CDR2 is SMNVEV (reference sequence). CDR3 length equals 14 residues. V was trimmed by 5 bases and J by 2 bases, leaving 13 bases between them. In nucleotides, the CDR3 is TGTGCCAGCAGTCCCTTGACGGACGCCTACGAGCAGTACTTC. The encoded protein is CASSPLTDAYEQYF.

At least ten counts were recorded for this clonotype. The chain uses TRBV12-3 or TRBV12-4 and TRBJ2-7, with D maybe TRBD2 (6 bases). V was pared by 2 bases and J by 0 bases, with 20 bases between. The CDR3 loop spans 18 amino acids. The CDR3 nucleotides read TGTGCCAGCAGTTTAACCTCGGGTGGCGCGGGGTCCTCCTACGAGCAGTACTTC. This translates into CASSLTSGGAGSSYEQYF.

This clonotype came up many times. The J gene is TRBJ2-2, the V gene TRBV12-3 or TRBV12-4; 7 bases are a match to TRBD2. The CDR3 length is 17 residues. The J segment lost 3 bases and the V segment lost 5 bases, leaving 12 bases of the junction unmatched. CDR3 in amino acids: CASSPGGGSRYTGELFF. The CDR3 DNA reads as TGTGCCAGCAGTCCCGGCGGCGGGAGTAGGTACACCGGGGAGCTGTTTTTT.

This clonotype turned up a few times. A read error may produce the germline difference seen at one junction end. The chain uses TRBV7-9 and TRBJ2-5, with 8 bases fitting TRBD1. The germline CDR1 and CDR2 sequences are SEHNR and FQNEAQ (reference sequence). The CDR3 loop spans 13 amino acids. CDR3 DNA sequence: TGTGCCAGCAGCTCCGACAGGGGAGAGGCCCAGTACTTC. The encoded protein is CASSSDRGEAQYF.

This clonotype appeared many times. The V and J genes are TRBV2 and TRBJ1-6; D uncertain. V was trimmed by 1 base and J by 9 bases, leaving 7 bases between them. CDR1 is SNHLY and CDR2 is FYNNEI in the germline V gene. There are 13 residues in the CDR3. Here the CDR3 DNA reads TGTGCCAGCAGTGAAGGGACGGTTTCACCCCTCCACTTT. Protein product: CASSEGTVSPLHF.

This clonotype was seen more than once but under ten times. The chain combines TRBV30 with TRBJ2-7; TRBD2 is a possible D gene (5 bases). Trimming cost V 0 bases and J 6 bases, with 18 bases left between them. CDR1 and CDR2 from the germline V gene are GTSNPN and SVGIG (reference sequence). CDR3 length: 15 residues. CDR3: CAWSVEGAAFSEQYF. The CDR3 DNA sequence: TGTGCCTGGAGTGTTGAGGGAGCCGCCTTTAGCGAGCAGTACTTC. The entire variable domain, with the rest obtained from reference TRBV30 and TRBJ2-7, is as follows: SQTIHQWPATLVQPVGSPLSLECTVEGTSNPNLYWYRQAAGRGLQLLFYSVGIGQISSEVPQNLSASRPQDRQFILSSKKLLLSDSGFYLCAWSVEGAAFSEQYFGPGTRLTVT.

This clonotype was recorded at least ten times. The chain employs TRBV28 and TRBJ1-5, with 7 bases fitting TRBD1. In germline, CDR1 is MDHEN, CDR2 SYDVKM. The CDR3 consists of 14 residues. The ends lost 6 bases at V and 6 bases at J; junction bases unmatched: 8. In nucleotides, the CDR3 is TGTGCCAGCAGCCAAACAGGGGTGGTTCAGCCCCAGCATTTT. Translated: CASSQTGVVQPQHF.

This clonotype was counted ten times or more. The chain is built from TRBV7-2 and TRBJ2-7, with 11 bases aligning to TRBD2. The J segment lost 3 bases and the V segment lost 1 base, leaving 2 bases of the junction unmatched. CDR3 length equals 15 residues. Germline CDR1 is SGHTA and CDR2 is FQGNSA. CDR3 in amino acids: CASSLVLAGDYEQYF. CDR3 nucleotides: TGTGCCAGCAGCTTAGTACTAGCGGGGGACTACGAGCAGTACTTC.

This clonotype came up many times. V and J are TRBV12-3 or TRBV12-4 and TRBJ2-7; tentative D call: TRBD1 (5 bases). This CDR3 has 12 residues. V lost 5 bases and J lost 6, with 11 bases in between. The CDR3 sequence is CASSQGLAEQYF. CDR3 nucleotides: TGTGCCAGCAGTCAGGGTTTGGCCGAGCAGTACTTC.

The table lists this clonotype with a few counts. The V and J genes are TRBV7-9 and TRBJ2-7; 9 positions match TRBD2. The V segment lost 2 bases and the J segment 3 bases; nucleotides outside the gene matches: 2. In germline, CDR1 is SEHNR, CDR2 FQNEAQ (reference sequence). CDR3 length: 14 amino acids. For the CDR3, the DNA is TGTGCCAGCAGCTTAATAGCGGGAGACTACGAGCAGTACTTC. Protein: CASSLIAGDYEQYF. Together with reference TRBV7-9 and TRBJ2-7, the CDR3 gives the full variable domain: DTGVSQNPRHKITKRGQNVTFRCDPISEHNRLYWYRQTLGQGPEFLTYFQNEAQLEKSRLLSDRFSAERPKGSFSTLEIQRTEQGDSAMYLCASSLIAGDYEQYFGPGTRLTVT.

The CDR3 loop is CSADRTGYLRNQPQHF. DNA of the CDR3: TGCAGTGCCGATAGGACAGGGTATTTGCGCAATCAGCCCCAGCATTTT. The V gene is TRBV20-1, the J gene TRBJ1-5; 8 positions agree with TRBD1. V shed 6 bases, J shed 2 bases, and the junction held 12 bases outside the gene matches. This CDR3 is 16 amino acids long. The germline gives CDR1 DFQATT, CDR2 SNEGSKA (reference sequence).

The chain uses TRBV30 and TRBJ2-7, with a tentative D call TRBD1 (6 bases). The CDR3 extends over 11 amino acids. Germline loops: CDR1 GTSNPN, CDR2 SVGIG (reference sequence). For the CDR3, the DNA is TGTGCTACGAGAGGGGGCTACGAGCAGTACTTC. It specifies CATRGGYEQYF.

This clonotype was recorded many times. This sequence joins TRBV12-3 or TRBV12-4 and TRBJ2-2; 11 bases map to TRBD2. Unmatched junction bases numbered 8, after V lost 6 bases and J lost 5 bases. CDR3 size: 16 residues. CDR3 nucleotide sequence: TGTGCCAGCAGCCCGACTAGCGGGACAGGTACCGGGGAGCTGTTTTTT. Protein product: CASSPTSGTGTGELFF.

This clonotype was counted between two and nine times. The chain links TRBV7-9 to TRBJ1-1, with D possibly TRBD1 on 5 matching bases. CDR1 is SEHNR, CDR2 FQNEAQ, per germline (reference sequence). The CDR3 spans 12 residues. Trimming cost V 5 bases and J 11 bases, with 15 bases left between them. The CDR3 DNA sequence: TGTGCCAGCAGCCGAGGGGACTCTGGGGCTTTCTTT. This gives the protein CASSRGDSGAFF. The variable domain in full, with the rest retrieved from reference TRBV7-9 and TRBJ1-1, is DTGVSQNPRHKITKRGQNVTFRCDPISEHNRLYWYRQTLGQGPEFLTYFQNEAQLEKSRLLSDRFSAERPKGSFSTLEIQRTEQGDSAMYLCASSRGDSGAFFGQGTRLTVV.

As regards this clonotype: This could be a read error, since a much larger clone is one nucleotide away. V gene TRBV6-5 combines with J gene TRBJ2-5, with 14 bases identical to TRBD2. This CDR3 has 17 residues. Germline values: CDR1 MNHEY, CDR2 SVGAGI. CDR3: CASSYSGTSGSRETQHF. The CDR3 DNA sequence: TGTGCCAGCAGTTACAGTGGGACTAGCGGGAGCAGAGAGACCCAGCACTTC.

V is TRBV11-2 and J is TRBJ2-3, with D tentatively TRBD2 (6 bases). The CDR3 contains 15 residues. Between the trimmed V and J ends, which lost 0 bases and 3 bases, there was a span of 10 bases. CDR1 is SGHAT and CDR2 is FQNNGV in the germline V gene. The CDR3 spells CASSLDPGGTDTQYF. The CDR3, as DNA: TGTGCCAGCAGCTTAGATCCAGGAGGGACAGATACGCAGTATTTT.

With regard to this clonotype: A much bigger clone sits one base away, suggesting this may be a read error. J is TRBJ2-7 and V is TRBV27; 10 bases fit TRBD2. CDR3 size: 15 residues. Losses at the gene ends were 6 bases for V and 3 bases for J; bases not matched to a gene: 8. Per the germline V gene, CDR1 is MNHEY and CDR2 is SMNVEV (reference sequence). The chain's CDR3 is CASSPLAGAHYEQYF. The CDR3, as DNA: TGTGCCAGCAGCCCCCTAGCGGGAGCACACTACGAGCAGTACTTC.